This T cell receptor beta chain was sequenced for a study of Tregs in tolerant kidney transplant recipients. Findings and limits, study-wide: Tregs expanded with activated donor B cells seemed most donor-specific. Some patients' samples used different primers over time, so nucleotide sequences weren't comparable. Few patients were studied, so findings need validation in larger groups.

Profiling relied on immunoSEQ multiplex PCR, and the TCRdb table lists in-frame clones only, not all of them. Of tens of thousands of clones in the sample, 90% to 95% were seen once. Points on this clone: The antigen remains unidentified.

Source: CD4+ T cells from blood, taken before the transplant. The clonotype was recovered from a human donor who received a combined kidney and bone marrow transplant.

CDR3 in DNA: TGTGCCAGCAGACCGACAGCAGTTGACACTGAAGCTTTCTTT. Its protein product is CASRPTAVDTEAFF. The chain joins TRBV6-5 to TRBJ1-1; the D gene is possibly TRBD1 (5 bases). The CDR3 sequence is 14 residues long. Trimming pared 6 bases from V and 3 bases from J, leaving 14 bases between. Germline V gene lookup returns CDR1 MNHEY and CDR2 SVGAGI.